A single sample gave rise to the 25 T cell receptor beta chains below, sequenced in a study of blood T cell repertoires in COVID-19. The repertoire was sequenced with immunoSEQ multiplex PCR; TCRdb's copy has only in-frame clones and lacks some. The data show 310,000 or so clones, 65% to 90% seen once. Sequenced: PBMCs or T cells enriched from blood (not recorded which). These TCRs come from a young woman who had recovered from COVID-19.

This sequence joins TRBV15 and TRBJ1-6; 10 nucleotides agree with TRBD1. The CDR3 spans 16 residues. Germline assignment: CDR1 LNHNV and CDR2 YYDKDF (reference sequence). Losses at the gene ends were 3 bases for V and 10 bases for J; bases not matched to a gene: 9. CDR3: CATSRARDRGLSPLHF. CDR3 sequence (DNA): TGTGCCACCAGCAGGGCCCGGGACAGGGGACTATCACCCCTCCACTTT.

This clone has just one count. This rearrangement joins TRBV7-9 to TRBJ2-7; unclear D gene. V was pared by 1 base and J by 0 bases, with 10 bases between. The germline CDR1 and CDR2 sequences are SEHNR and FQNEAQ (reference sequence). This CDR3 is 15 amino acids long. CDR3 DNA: TGTGCCAGCAGCTTAGATGTCCCGAGCTCCTACGAGCAGTACTTC. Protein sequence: CASSLDVPSSYEQYF.

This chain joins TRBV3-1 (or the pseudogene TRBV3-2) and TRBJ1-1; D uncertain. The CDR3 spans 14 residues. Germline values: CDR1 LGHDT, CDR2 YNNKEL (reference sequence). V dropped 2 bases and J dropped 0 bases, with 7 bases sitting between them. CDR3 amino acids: CASSQRVLNTEAFF. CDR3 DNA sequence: TGTGCCAGCAGCCAACGAGTGCTGAACACTGAAGCTTTCTTT.

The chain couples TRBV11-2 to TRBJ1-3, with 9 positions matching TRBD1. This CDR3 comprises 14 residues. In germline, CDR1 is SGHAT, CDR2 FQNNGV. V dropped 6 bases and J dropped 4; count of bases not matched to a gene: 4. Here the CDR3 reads CASSPQGAGNTIYF. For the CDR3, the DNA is TGTGCCAGCAGTCCACAGGGGGCCGGAAACACCATATATTTT.

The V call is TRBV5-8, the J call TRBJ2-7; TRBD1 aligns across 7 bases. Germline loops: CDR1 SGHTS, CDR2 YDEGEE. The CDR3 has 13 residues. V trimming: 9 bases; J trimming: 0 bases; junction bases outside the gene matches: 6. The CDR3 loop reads CATTTGISYEQYF. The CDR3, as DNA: TGTGCCACCACGACAGGGATCTCCTACGAGCAGTACTTC.

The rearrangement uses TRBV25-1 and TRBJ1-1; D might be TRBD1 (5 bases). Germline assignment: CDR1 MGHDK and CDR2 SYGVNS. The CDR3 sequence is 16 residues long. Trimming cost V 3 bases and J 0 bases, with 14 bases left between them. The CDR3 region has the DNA TGTGCCAGCAGTGATGGTAGGGGCGGGATGAACACTGAAGCTTTCTTT. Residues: CASSDGRGGMNTEAFF.

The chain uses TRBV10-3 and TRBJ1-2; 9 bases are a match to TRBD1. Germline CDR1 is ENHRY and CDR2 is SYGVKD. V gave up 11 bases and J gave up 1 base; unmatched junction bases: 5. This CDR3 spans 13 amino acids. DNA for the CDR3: TGTGCCGTTGGGACAGGGATTAACTATGGCTACACCTTC. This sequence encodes CAVGTGINYGYTF.

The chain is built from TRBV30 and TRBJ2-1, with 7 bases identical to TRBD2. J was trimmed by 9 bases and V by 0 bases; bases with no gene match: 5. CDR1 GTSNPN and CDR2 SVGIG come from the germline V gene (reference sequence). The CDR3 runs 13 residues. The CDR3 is CAWSVREAGEQFF. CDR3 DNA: TGTGCCTGGAGTGTACGGGAGGCGGGTGAGCAGTTCTTC. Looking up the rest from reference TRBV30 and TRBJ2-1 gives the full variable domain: SQTIHQWPATLVQPVGSPLSLECTVEGTSNPNLYWYRQAAGRGLQLLFYSVGIGQISSEVPQNLSASRPQDRQFILSSKKLLLSDSGFYLCAWSVREAGEQFFGPGTRLTVL.

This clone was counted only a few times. Here the CDR3 DNA reads TGTGCCAGCAGTGCAGGCCTCTATGGCTACACCTTC. This encodes CASSAGLYGYTF. The chain joins TRBV5-6 to TRBJ1-2; D is undetermined. The CDR3 runs 12 residues. Germline CDR1 SGHDT, CDR2 YYEEEE. Trimming took off 5 bases at V and 4 bases at J, with 9 bases between the two ends.

The CDR3 here is CAISESIRGATSGNTIYF. CDR3 coding DNA: TGTGCCATCAGTGAGTCGATCAGGGGCGCCACCTCTGGAAACACCATATATTTT. This sequence joins TRBV10-3 and TRBJ1-3, with D perhaps TRBD1 (6 bases). CDR3 length equals 18 residues. V lost 0 bases, J lost 0 bases, and 15 bases lay in between. The V gene's germline CDR1 is ENHRY and CDR2 SYGVKD.

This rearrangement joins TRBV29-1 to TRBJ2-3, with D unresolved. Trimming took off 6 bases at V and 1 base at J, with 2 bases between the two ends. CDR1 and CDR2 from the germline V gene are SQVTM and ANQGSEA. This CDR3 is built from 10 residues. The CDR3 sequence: CSVGTDTQYF. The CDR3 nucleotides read TGCAGCGTCGGCACAGATACGCAGTATTTT.

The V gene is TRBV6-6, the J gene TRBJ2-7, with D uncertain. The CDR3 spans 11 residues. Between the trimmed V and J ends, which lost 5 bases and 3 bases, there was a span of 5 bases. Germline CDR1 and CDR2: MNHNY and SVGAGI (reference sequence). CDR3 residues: CASSPSYEQYF. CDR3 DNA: TGTGCCAGCAGTCCTAGCTACGAGCAGTACTTC.

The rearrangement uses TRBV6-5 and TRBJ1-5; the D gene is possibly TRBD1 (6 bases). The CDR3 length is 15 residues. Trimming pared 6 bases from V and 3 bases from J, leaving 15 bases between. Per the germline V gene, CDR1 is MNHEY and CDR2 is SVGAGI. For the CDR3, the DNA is TGTGCCAGCAGATACGACAGGACGTCCAATCAGCCCCAGCATTTT. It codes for CASRYDRTSNQPQHF.

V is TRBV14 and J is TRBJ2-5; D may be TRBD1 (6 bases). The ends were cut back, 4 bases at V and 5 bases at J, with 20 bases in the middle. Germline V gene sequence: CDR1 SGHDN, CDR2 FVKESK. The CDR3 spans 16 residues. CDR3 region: CASSPPTGLLSETQYF. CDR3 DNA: TGTGCCAGCAGCCCACCCACAGGGCTTCTATCGGAGACCCAGTACTTC.

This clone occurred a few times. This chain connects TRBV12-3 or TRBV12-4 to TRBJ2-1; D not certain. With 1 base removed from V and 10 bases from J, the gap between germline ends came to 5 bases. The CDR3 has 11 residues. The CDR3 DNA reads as TGTGCCAGCAGTTTAGGCACAGAGCAGTTCTTC. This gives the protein CASSLGTEQFF.

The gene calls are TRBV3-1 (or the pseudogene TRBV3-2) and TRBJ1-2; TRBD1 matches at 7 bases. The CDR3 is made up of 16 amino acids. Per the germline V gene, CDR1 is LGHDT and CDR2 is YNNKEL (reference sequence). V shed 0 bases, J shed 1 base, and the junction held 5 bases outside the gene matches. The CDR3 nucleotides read TGTGCCAGCAGCCAAGAGCCGGGGGACAGTAACTATGGCTACACCTTC. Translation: CASSQEPGDSNYGYTF.

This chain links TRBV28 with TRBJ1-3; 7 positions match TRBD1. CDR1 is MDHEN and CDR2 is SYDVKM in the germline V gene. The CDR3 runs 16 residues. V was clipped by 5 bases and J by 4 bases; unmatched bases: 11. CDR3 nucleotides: TGTGCCAGCAGTCCCTATACAGGGGAATTCGGAAACACCATATATTTT. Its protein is CASSPYTGEFGNTIYF.

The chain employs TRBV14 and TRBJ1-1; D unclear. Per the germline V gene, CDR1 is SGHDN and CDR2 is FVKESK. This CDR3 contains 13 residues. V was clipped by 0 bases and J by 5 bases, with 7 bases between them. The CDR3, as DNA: TGTGCCAGCAGCCAAGAGTCTAGGACTGAAGCTTTCTTT. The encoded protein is CASSQESRTEAFF. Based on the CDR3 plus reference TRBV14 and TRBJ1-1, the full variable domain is EAGVTQFPSHSVIEKGQTVTLRCDPISGHDNLYWYRRVMGKEIKFLLHFVKESKQDESGMPNNRFLAERTGGTYSTLKVQPAELEDSGVYFCASSQESRTEAFFGQGTRLTVV.

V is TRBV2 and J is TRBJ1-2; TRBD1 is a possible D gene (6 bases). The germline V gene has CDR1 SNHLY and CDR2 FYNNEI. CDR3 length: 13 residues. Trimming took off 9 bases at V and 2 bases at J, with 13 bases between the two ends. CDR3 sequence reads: CASCRDINYGYTF. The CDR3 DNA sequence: TGTGCCAGTTGCCGGGACATCAACTATGGCTACACCTTC.

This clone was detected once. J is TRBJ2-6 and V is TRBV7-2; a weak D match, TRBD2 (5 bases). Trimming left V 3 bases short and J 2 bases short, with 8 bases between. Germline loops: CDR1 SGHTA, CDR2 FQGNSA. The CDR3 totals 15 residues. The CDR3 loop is CASSLASTGANVLTF. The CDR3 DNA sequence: TGTGCCAGCAGCTTGGCTAGCACTGGGGCCAACGTCCTGACTTTC. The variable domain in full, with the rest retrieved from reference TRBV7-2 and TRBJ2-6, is GAGVSQSPSNKVTEKGKDVELRCDPISGHTALYWYRQSLGQGLEFLIYFQGNSAPDKSGLPSDRFSAERTGGSVSTLTIQRTQQEDSAVYLCASSLASTGANVLTFGAGSRLTVL.

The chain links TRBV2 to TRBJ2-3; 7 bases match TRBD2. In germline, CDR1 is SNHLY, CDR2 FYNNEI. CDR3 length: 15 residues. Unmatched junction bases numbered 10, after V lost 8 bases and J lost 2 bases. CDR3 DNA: TGTGCCAGCGGAGGGGCTAGCGGAAACACAGATACGCAGTATTTT. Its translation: CASGGASGNTDTQYF. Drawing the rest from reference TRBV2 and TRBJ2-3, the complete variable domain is EPEVTQTPSHQVTQMGQEVILRCVPISNHLYFYWYRQILGQKVEFLVSFYNNEISEKSEIFDDQFSVERPDGSNFTLKIRSTKLEDSAMYFCASGGASGNTDTQYFGPGTRLTVL.

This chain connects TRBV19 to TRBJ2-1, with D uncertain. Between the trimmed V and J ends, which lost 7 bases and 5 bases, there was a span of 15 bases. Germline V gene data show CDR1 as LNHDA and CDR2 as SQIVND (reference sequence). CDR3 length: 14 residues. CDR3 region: CASTRLRGDNEQFF. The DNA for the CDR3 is TGTGCCAGTACTCGACTCCGAGGAGACAATGAGCAGTTCTTC.

CDR3 in amino acids: CASSSQGSGFGTEAFF. The CDR3 DNA follows: TGTGCCAGCAGTTCACAGGGCTCAGGTTTCGGCACTGAAGCTTTCTTT. This sequence joins TRBV27 and TRBJ1-1, with a weak D call TRBD1 (6 bases). Germline CDR1 reads MNHEY; CDR2 reads SMNVEV (reference sequence). The ends were cut back, 4 bases at V and 4 bases at J, with 19 bases in the middle. CDR3 length: 16 amino acids.

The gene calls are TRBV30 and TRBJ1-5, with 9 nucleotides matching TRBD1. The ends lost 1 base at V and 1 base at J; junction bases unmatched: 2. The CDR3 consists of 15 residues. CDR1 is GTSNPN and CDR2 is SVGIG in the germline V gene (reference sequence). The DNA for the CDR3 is TGTGCCTGGAGTGAGACAGGGGGGAGCAATCAGCCCCAGCATTTT. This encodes CAWSETGGSNQPQHF.

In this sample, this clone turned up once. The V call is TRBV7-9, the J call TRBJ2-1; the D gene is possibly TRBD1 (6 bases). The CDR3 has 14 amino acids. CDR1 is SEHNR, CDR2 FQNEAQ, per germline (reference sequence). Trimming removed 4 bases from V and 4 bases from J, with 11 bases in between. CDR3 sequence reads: CASSSGHLYNEQFF. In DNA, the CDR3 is TGTGCCAGCAGCTCGGGACATCTATACAATGAGCAGTTCTTC.